This record covers a single T cell receptor (beta chain). Profiled with immunoSEQ multiplex PCR; TCRdb holds only in-frame clones, not every one. The data show some 45,000 clones, with approximately 87% seen just once and roughly 9.2% held by the top ten. In germline, CDR1 is LGHDT, CDR2 YNNKEL (reference sequence). The junction had 14 bases not matched to a gene; V was cut back by 1 base and J by 8 bases. The CDR3 runs to 17 residues. This record comes from a study of blood T cell repertoires in COVID-19. The receptor was derived from a human donor in a cohort sampled during active COVID-19. Sequenced sample: peripheral blood. J is TRBJ1-2 and V is TRBV3-1 (or the pseudogene TRBV3-2), with 9 bases aligning to TRBD1. CDR3 loop: CASSQGNPGQGSGGYTF. The CDR3 bases are TGTGCCAGCAGCCAAGGGAATCCGGGACAGGGAAGCGGAGGCTACACCTTC.